Sequencing of this T cell receptor (beta chain) was carried out in a study of T cell changes during pregnancy in multiple sclerosis (dated by TCRdb to the late 2010s). Regarding the complete study: Changes in the T cell repertoire over the course of pregnancy were examined in this study in women with multiple sclerosis.

To prepare the library, the immunoSEQ multiplex PCR assay was applied. The clones in this table, taken by TCRdb from immuneACCESS, are in-frame only. Not every clone is retained; where verified, under half of the shortfall comes from an unresolved V gene, and the cause of the rest is unknown. This sample holds 100,000 or so clones; 92% were observed only once. Clones ranked in the top ten supply roughly 2% of the sample. V lost 3 bases and J lost 0 bases; the stretch between them is 6 bases long. The CDR3 starts with the cysteine, ends with the phenylalanine, and has 13 residues. The only DNA kept is the CDR3, 39 bases in frame from the first base. The germline V gene (reference sequence) sets CDR1 to SEHNR and CDR2 to FQNEAQ. This clone was seen more than once but under ten times. Its antigen is still unknown. No base quality values were provided; no much bigger clone lies one nucleotide off.

Recombination connected TRBV7-9 to TRBJ2-7, with the identity of the D gene unclear. The clonotype comes from a female donor with multiple sclerosis, enrolled in a pregnancy study. Material: peripheral blood, obtained after pregnancy. The nucleotide sequence reads TGTGCCAGCAGCTTCCCAAACTCCTACGAGCAGTACTTC. It translates as CASSFPNSYEQYF.